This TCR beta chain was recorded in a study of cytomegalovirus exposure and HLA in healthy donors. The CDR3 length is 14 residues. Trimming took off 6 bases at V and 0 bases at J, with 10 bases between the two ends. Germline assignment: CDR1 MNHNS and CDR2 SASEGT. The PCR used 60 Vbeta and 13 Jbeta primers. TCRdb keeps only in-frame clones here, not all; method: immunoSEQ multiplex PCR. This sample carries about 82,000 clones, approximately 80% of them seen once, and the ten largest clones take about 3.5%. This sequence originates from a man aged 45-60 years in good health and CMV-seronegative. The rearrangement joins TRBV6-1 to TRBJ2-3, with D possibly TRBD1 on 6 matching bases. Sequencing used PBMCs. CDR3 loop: CASRNDRSTDTQYF. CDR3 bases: TGTGCCAGCAGGAACGACAGGAGCACAGATACGCAGTATTTT.